This T cell receptor (beta chain) comes out of a study of blood T cells in healthy people across ages. This clonotype was seen more than once but under ten times. The antigen is unknown. The CDR3 covers 13 residues. CDR1 MDHEN and CDR2 SYDVKM come from the germline V gene. After removal of 6 bases from V and 8 bases from J, the junction contained 7 bases not matched to a gene. Study outcomes and limitations: In these data, TCR beta diversity tracked strongly with naive T cell percentage.

Together with a sample-barcoded 5' primer, a J-beta primer mix was included in a second PCR lasting about 6 to 11 cycles. In TCRdb, the 5' RACE reads were re-called with MiXCR into one record per CDR3 protein. Here the sample spans some 690,000 distinct CDR3 sequences, 22% being singletons. There were healthy Caucasian individuals from Russia, aged about 6 to 100, serving as donors. Sequencing was carried out using blood. This TCR came from a man aged 70-80 years in good health. The chain joins TRBV28 to TRBJ2-3, with TRBD1 identical over 8 bases. CDR3: CASSSGGRGTQYF. The DNA for the CDR3 is TGTGCCAGCAGCTCAGGGGGCCGGGGTACGCAGTATTTT. The entire variable domain, with the rest obtained from reference TRBV28 and TRBJ2-3, is as follows: DVKVTQSSRYLVKRTGEKVFLECVQDMDHENMFWYRQDPGLGLRLIYFSYDVKMKEKGDIPEGYSVSREKKERFSLILESASTNQTSMYLCASSSGGRGTQYFGPGTRLTVL.